These 14 T cell receptor beta chains came from one sample sequenced in a study of beta chain features in type 1 diabetes. Expressed TCRB transcripts were sequenced because the isolated RNA had all been reverse transcribed beforehand. TCRdb keeps only in-frame clones here, not all; method: immunoSEQ multiplex PCR. Here the sample spans around 400,000 clones, over 13% being singletons. The sample was naive CD4+ T cells from blood. These receptors originate from a young woman in good health.

The chain combines TRBV7-2 with TRBJ1-5, with 7 bases fitting TRBD1. CDR3 length equals 14 residues. From germline, CDR1 is SGHTA and CDR2 FQGNSA. The V gene end was trimmed by 5 bases and the J gene end by 5 bases; junction bases not matched to a gene: 6. CDR3 residues: CASSAGDSYQPQHF. The CDR3 nucleotides are TGTGCCAGCAGCGCCGGGGACAGCTATCAGCCCCAGCATTTT.

This clone was observed a few times. J is TRBJ2-6 and V is TRBV4-3; TRBD1 aligns across 9 bases. The CDR3 totals 18 residues. Germline V gene sequence: CDR1 LGHNA, CDR2 YSLEER. After removal of 0 bases from V and 2 bases from J, the junction contained 5 bases not matched to a gene. The CDR3 DNA reads as TGCGCCAGCAGCCAAGATCCGACAGGGGGAGCTGGGGCCAACGTCCTGACTTTC. Its protein is CASSQDPTGGAGANVLTF.

This clone was detected only a few times. V and J are TRBV30 and TRBJ1-1; D is perhaps TRBD1 (6 bases). CDR1 is GTSNPN and CDR2 is SVGIG in the germline V gene (reference sequence). With 3 bases removed from V and 5 bases from J, the gap between germline ends came to 13 bases. The CDR3 totals 13 residues. The CDR3 reads CAWRRQVETEAFF. Written as DNA, the CDR3 is TGTGCCTGGAGAAGACAGGTGGAGACTGAAGCTTTCTTT.

This clone was seen a few times. This chain uses TRBV30 with TRBJ1-1, with D unclear. The CDR3 spans 13 residues. Trimming stripped 0 bases from V and 3 bases from J, with 8 bases between. Germline CDR1 and CDR2: GTSNPN and SVGIG (reference sequence). CDR3 sequence: CAWSVREYTEAFF. CDR3 nucleotide sequence: TGTGCCTGGAGTGTAAGGGAGTACACTGAAGCTTTCTTT.

The sample holds a few counts of this clone. This chain links TRBV28 with TRBJ2-7; no definite D call. Trimming cost V 3 bases and J 6 bases, with 9 bases left between them. The length of the CDR3 is 12 residues. Germline lookup yields CDR1 MDHEN and CDR2 SYDVKM. CDR3 nucleotide sequence: TGTGCCAGCAGTTTTATAGTATCCGAGCAGTACTTC. Amino acid sequence: CASSFIVSEQYF.

This clone was seen more than once but under ten times. This rearrangement joins TRBV4-2 to TRBJ2-1, with no clear D. The CDR3 is made up of 17 amino acids. V was pared by 0 bases and J by 5 bases, with 17 bases between. Germline V CDR1 and CDR2: LGHNA, YNFKEQ. CDR3 sequence: CASSQDQAVRFDNEQFF. CDR3 bases: TGTGCCAGCAGCCAAGATCAGGCAGTTAGGTTCGACAATGAGCAGTTCTTC.

This clone has just a few counts. J is TRBJ2-5 and V is TRBV28; 8 positions match TRBD2. The CDR3 contains 15 residues. Per the germline V gene, CDR1 is MDHEN and CDR2 is SYDVKM. The trim removed 6 bases at V and 5 bases at J, leaving 11 bases unmatched. CDR3 sequence: CASSPRPGGYETQYF. Written as DNA, the CDR3 is TGTGCCAGCAGCCCACGCCCGGGAGGGTATGAGACCCAGTACTTC.

This clone was found a few times. The chain links TRBV29-1 to TRBJ2-2; the D is unclear. CDR1 and CDR2 from the germline V gene are SQVTM and ANQGSEA. The ends were cut back, 7 bases at V and 6 bases at J, with 9 bases in the middle. The CDR3 runs to 11 residues. CDR3 bases: TGCAGCGCTGCGAATCCCGGGGAGCTGTTTTTT. Translating gives CSAANPGELFF.

This clone appeared a few times. This chain connects TRBV28 to TRBJ2-7; D is possibly TRBD1 (5 bases). Per germline, CDR1 MDHEN and CDR2 SYDVKM. CDR3 length equals 14 residues. Deletions cut 2 bases from V and 0 bases from J, with 8 bases between. This CDR3 is CASSLPTVSYEQYF. The CDR3 DNA is TGTGCCAGCAGTTTACCGACAGTCTCCTACGAGCAGTACTTC.

The gene calls are TRBV7-9 and TRBJ2-7; 8 positions match TRBD1. The CDR3 runs 12 residues. With 8 bases clipped from V and 4 bases from J, the junction kept 4 bases outside the gene matches. Per the germline V gene, CDR1 is SEHNR and CDR2 is FQNEAQ (reference sequence). Written as DNA, the CDR3 is TGTGCCAGCGACACAGGGGGATACGAGCAGTACTTC. Encoded protein: CASDTGGYEQYF.

This clone appeared a few times. The V gene is TRBV30, the J gene TRBJ1-1; the D gene is possibly TRBD1 (6 bases). The CDR3 totals 15 residues. V dropped 3 bases and J dropped 0 bases, with 14 bases sitting between them. The germline gives CDR1 GTSNPN, CDR2 SVGIG (reference sequence). CDR3 sequence reads: CAWRTTDRMNTEAFF. CDR3 nucleotides: TGTGCCTGGAGAACGACGGACAGAATGAACACTGAAGCTTTCTTT. Full variable domain (rest looked up from reference TRBV30 and TRBJ1-1): SQTIHQWPATLVQPVGSPLSLECTVEGTSNPNLYWYRQAAGRGLQLLFYSVGIGQISSEVPQNLSASRPQDRQFILSSKKLLLSDSGFYLCAWRTTDRMNTEAFFGQGTRLTVV.

This chain uses TRBV28 with TRBJ1-1, with 7 bases identical to TRBD1. CDR3 length: 12 residues. The V segment lost 7 bases and the J segment 4 bases; nucleotides outside the gene matches: 3. CDR1 and CDR2 (germline): MDHEN, SYDVKM. CDR3 loop: CASNSGGTEAFF. The DNA of the CDR3 is TGTGCCAGCAATTCAGGGGGCACTGAAGCTTTCTTT.

This clone was counted a few times. The V gene is TRBV7-2, the J gene TRBJ1-5, with 7 bases aligning to TRBD1. The V and J ends lost 5 bases and 2 bases, in that order; junction bases with no gene match: 3. Germline CDR1 SGHTA, CDR2 FQGNSA. The CDR3 sequence is 14 residues long. The CDR3 here is CASSAGQGNQPQHF. As DNA, the CDR3 is TGTGCCAGCAGCGCAGGACAGGGCAATCAGCCCCAGCATTTT. Based on the CDR3 plus reference TRBV7-2 and TRBJ1-5, the full variable domain is GAGVSQSPSNKVTEKGKDVELRCDPISGHTALYWYRQSLGQGLEFLIYFQGNSAPDKSGLPSDRFSAERTGGSVSTLTIQRTQQEDSAVYLCASSAGQGNQPQHFGDGTRLSIL.

V and J are TRBV19 and TRBJ2-1, with 7 bases lining up with TRBD2. The CDR3 extends over 16 amino acids. V gave up 5 bases and J gave up 4 bases; unmatched junction bases: 11. CDR1 is LNHDA and CDR2 is SQIVND in the germline V gene (reference sequence). CDR3 bases: TGTGCCAGTAGTCCTCTAGGAGCGGGAAATTACAATGAGCAGTTCTTC. Its translation is CASSPLGAGNYNEQFF.